The 31 T cell receptor beta chains given below trace back to one sample, sequenced in a study of cytomegalovirus exposure and HLA in healthy donors. Only in-frame clones appear in the TCRdb table, and some are missing; sequencing was by immunoSEQ multiplex PCR. The sample carries about 220,000 clones, roughly 89% recorded once. Sequencing was done on a sample of PBMCs. The receptors were gathered from a man aged 18 to 30 in good health and CMV-seronegative.

The rearrangement uses TRBV6-6 and TRBJ1-1; TRBD1 aligns across 8 bases. J gave up 4 bases and V 6 bases, and 7 bases lay outside the gene matches. The CDR3 is 14 residues long. Germline V gene data show CDR1 as MNHNY and CDR2 as SVGAGI (reference sequence). CDR3 bases: TGTGCCAGCAGCCCCGACAGGGGCGCCACTGAAGCTTTCTTT. This codes for CASSPDRGATEAFF.

The chain combines TRBV28 with TRBJ2-1; perhaps TRBD2 as D (7 bases). Germline V gene sequence: CDR1 MDHEN, CDR2 SYDVKM. This CDR3 comprises 15 residues. Trimming stripped 1 base from V and 4 bases from J, with 11 bases between. CDR3 region: CASSLFGGRYNEQFF. Written as DNA, the CDR3 is TGTGCCAGCAGTTTATTCGGGGGGCGGTACAATGAGCAGTTCTTC.

The V call is TRBV5-1, the J call TRBJ1-5; 10 bases map to TRBD1. Germline lookup yields CDR1 SGHRS and CDR2 YFSETQ. With V trimmed by 4 bases and J by 1 base, 11 bases remained unmatched. CDR3 length equals 18 residues. The CDR3 DNA is TGCGCCAGCAGCCTCCGGGACAGGGGAAAGTGGAGCAATCAGCCCCAGCATTTT. This gives the protein CASSLRDRGKWSNQPQHF. The whole variable domain, filled in from reference TRBV5-1 and TRBJ1-5, reads KAGVTQTPRYLIKTRGQQVTLSCSPISGHRSVSWYQQTPGQGLQFLFEYFSETQRNKGNFPGRFSGRQFSNSRSEMNVSTLELGDSALYLCASSLRDRGKWSNQPQHFGDGTRLSIL.

The chain is built from TRBV10-2 and TRBJ1-1; no clear D. This CDR3 comprises 14 residues. Germline values: CDR1 WSHSY, CDR2 SAAADI. Trimming removed 2 bases from V and 0 bases from J, with 7 bases in between. CDR3 region: CASSEVSLNTEAFF. The CDR3 coding sequence is TGCGCCAGCAGTGAGGTCAGTTTGAACACTGAAGCTTTCTTT.

The chain is built from TRBV7-2 and TRBJ2-7; 7 bases line up with TRBD2. There are 15 residues in the CDR3. Germline CDR1 is SGHTA and CDR2 is FQGNSA. The ends lost 5 bases at V and 7 bases at J; junction bases unmatched: 14. CDR3 region: CASSPIFRRENEQYF. CDR3 nucleotide sequence: TGTGCCAGCAGCCCTATTTTTCGGCGGGAGAATGAGCAGTACTTC.

The V and J genes are TRBV29-1 and TRBJ2-3; 10 bases line up with TRBD1. Germline V gives CDR1 SQVTM, CDR2 ANQGSEA. The trim removed 6 bases at V and 3 bases at J, leaving 12 bases unmatched. The CDR3 runs 16 residues. The CDR3 sequence is CSVRQPKGQGTDTQYF. The CDR3 DNA follows: TGCAGCGTCCGTCAACCAAAGGGACAGGGGACAGATACGCAGTATTTT.

The gene calls are TRBV6-5 and TRBJ1-2; D gene unclear. Trimming took off 7 bases at V and 8 bases at J, with 11 bases between the two ends. Germline assignment: CDR1 MNHEY and CDR2 SVGAGI. The CDR3 has 11 residues. The CDR3 sequence is CASKTIQGYTF. The CDR3 DNA is TGTGCCAGCAAAACTATTCAGGGCTACACCTTC.

This clone was found once. The chain recombines TRBV7-3 with TRBJ2-7; 9 nucleotides line up with TRBD2. The germline gives CDR1 SGHTA, CDR2 FQGTGA. After removal of 5 bases from V and 3 bases from J, the junction contained 11 bases not matched to a gene. This CDR3 is built from 16 residues. The CDR3 sequence: CASSLQPGAGGYEQYF. DNA for the CDR3: TGTGCCAGCAGCCTCCAACCCGGAGCGGGGGGCTACGAGCAGTACTTC.

The chain links TRBV4-3 to TRBJ2-2; D may be TRBD2 (6 bases). The CDR3 is 18 residues long. In germline, CDR1 is LGHNA, CDR2 YSLEER. V gave up 3 bases and J gave up 4 bases, with 21 bases separating them. The CDR3 here is CASSQAVPGDGGTGELFF. Written as DNA, the CDR3 is TGCGCCAGCAGCCAGGCTGTACCGGGGGACGGGGGCACCGGGGAGCTGTTTTTT.

The sample holds one count of this clone. The chain is built from TRBV18 and TRBJ1-1, with 10 bases identical to TRBD1. The CDR3 spans 17 residues. After removal of 4 bases from V and 0 bases from J, the junction contained 8 bases not matched to a gene. Germline CDR1 reads KGHSH; CDR2 reads LQKENI. The CDR3 nucleotides read TGTGCCAGCTCACTAGCTGACAGGGGGCGGATGAACACTGAAGCTTTCTTT. Translation gives CASSLADRGRMNTEAFF. Combining the CDR3 with reference TRBV18 and TRBJ1-1 gives the whole variable domain NAGVMQNPRHLVRRRGQEARLRCSPMKGHSHVYWYRQLPEEGLKFMVYLQKENIIDESGMPKERFSAEFPKEGPSILRIQQVVRGDSAAYFCASSLADRGRMNTEAFFGQGTRLTVV.

This clone showed up just once. The rearrangement joins TRBV5-1 to TRBJ1-2; D perhaps matches TRBD1 (5 bases). The length of the CDR3 is 13 residues. Germline V gives CDR1 SGHRS, CDR2 YFSETQ. V dropped 4 bases and J dropped 6 bases, with 13 bases sitting between them. The CDR3 bases are TGCGCCAGCAGCCCGGCAGGGCTAAATGGCTACACCTTC. It encodes CASSPAGLNGYTF.

The rearrangement joins TRBV6-1 to TRBJ2-7; 10 bases map to TRBD1. Germline V gene lookup returns CDR1 MNHNS and CDR2 SASEGT. The trim removed 6 bases at V and 6 bases at J, leaving 8 bases unmatched. The CDR3 contains 14 residues. The CDR3 spells CASRPHRDRGEQYF. CDR3 nucleotide sequence: TGTGCCAGCAGACCACACCGGGACAGGGGCGAGCAGTACTTC.

Here the CDR3 reads CASSESTPSGGIYGYTF. As DNA, the CDR3 is TGCGCCAGCAGTGAGTCAACACCGTCGGGGGGAATCTATGGCTACACCTTC. This chain uses TRBV10-2 with TRBJ1-2; D possibly corresponds to TRBD1 (5 bases). CDR1 and CDR2 (germline): WSHSY, SAAADI. The CDR3 consists of 17 residues. Trimming removed 0 bases at V and 4 bases at J, with 18 bases between.

The chain has TRBV28 and TRBJ2-7; tentatively, D is TRBD1 (5 bases). The V gene's germline CDR1 is MDHEN and CDR2 SYDVKM. The ends were cut back, 4 bases at V and 6 bases at J, with 22 bases in the middle. The CDR3 totals 16 residues. As DNA, the CDR3 is TGTGCCAGCAGTTCACCTCTCCAGGGTTCCCGTTTCGAGCAGTACTTC. Amino acid sequence: CASSSPLQGSRFEQYF.

The chain carries TRBV10-3 and TRBJ2-1; TRBD1 is a possible D gene (5 bases). Germline CDR1 reads ENHRY; CDR2 reads SYGVKD. Trimming shortened V by 0 bases and J by 7 bases, and 13 bases separated the two germline ends. There are 15 residues in the CDR3. CDR3 bases: TGTGCCATCAGTGAGTCCCCAGGGTTATCAAATGAGCAGTTCTTC. The encoded protein is CAISESPGLSNEQFF.

The chain recombines TRBV5-6 with TRBJ2-7, with 10 nucleotides matching TRBD1. The CDR3 spans 15 residues. Germline V gene sequence: CDR1 SGHDT, CDR2 YYEEEE. Trimming cost V 2 bases and J 3 bases; bases outside gene matches: 5. The CDR3 DNA sequence: TGTGCCAGCAGCTTTCTCAGGGACAGGGGCTACGAGCAGTACTTC. This sequence encodes CASSFLRDRGYEQYF.

The CDR3 region is CASSVEGQGVYEQYF. The CDR3 DNA sequence: TGTGCCAGCAGCGTAGAGGGACAGGGGGTTTACGAGCAGTACTTC. The chain is built from TRBV9 and TRBJ2-7; TRBD1 matches at 11 bases. Germline CDR1 and CDR2: SGDLS and YYNGEE. V gave up 0 bases and J gave up 4 bases; unmatched junction bases: 3. The CDR3 spans 15 residues.

The genes are TRBV18 and TRBJ1-2; possibly TRBD1 for D (5 bases). The V end was cut by 0 bases, the J end by 4 bases, with 12 bases between. The CDR3 loop spans 15 amino acids. Per germline, CDR1 KGHSH and CDR2 LQKENI. The CDR3 reads CASSPPARDLYGYTF. CDR3 in DNA: TGTGCCAGCTCACCACCTGCCAGGGATCTCTATGGCTACACCTTC.

V is TRBV30 and J is TRBJ2-2; no clear D. Germline CDR1 is GTSNPN and CDR2 is SVGIG (reference sequence). This CDR3 contains 15 residues. Trimming pared 2 bases from V and 0 bases from J, leaving 10 bases between. CDR3 sequence reads: CAWSRALANTGELFF. DNA of the CDR3: TGTGCCTGGAGTAGAGCTCTCGCGAACACCGGGGAGCTGTTTTTT.

The chain has TRBV19 and TRBJ2-7; 7 bases match TRBD1. Germline trimming cut 3 bases from V and 2 bases from J; bases unmatched to any gene: 7. The germline CDR1 and CDR2 sequences are LNHDA and SQIVND (reference sequence). The CDR3 loop spans 15 amino acids. The CDR3 loop reads CASSITGDSAYEQYF. The CDR3 DNA is TGTGCCAGTAGTATTACAGGGGACAGTGCCTACGAGCAGTACTTC.

This chain joins TRBV5-1 and TRBJ2-3; 8 nucleotides align to TRBD2. From germline, CDR1 is SGHRS and CDR2 YFSETQ. There are 18 residues in the CDR3. V was pared by 3 bases and J by 1 base, with 13 bases of the junction left unmatched. CDR3 DNA sequence: TGCGCCAGCAGCTCTAGCGGGTGGATCGGATTGGGCACAGATACGCAGTATTTT. Translated, it gives CASSSSGWIGLGTDTQYF.

V and J are TRBV5-6 and TRBJ1-3, with D perhaps matching TRBD1 (5 bases). The CDR3 contains 15 residues. Germline loops: CDR1 SGHDT, CDR2 YYEEEE. V dropped 2 bases and J dropped 0 bases, with 9 bases sitting between them. Here the CDR3 reads CASSFPGISGNTIYF. For the CDR3, the DNA is TGTGCCAGCAGCTTCCCAGGGATCTCTGGAAACACCATATATTTT.

The chain recombines TRBV5-4 with TRBJ2-5; possibly TRBD2 for D (5 bases). This CDR3 has 14 amino acids. Trimming took off 0 bases at V and 5 bases at J, with 11 bases between the two ends. Germline V CDR1 and CDR2: SGHNT, YYREEE (reference sequence). CDR3 amino acids: CASSLARDGETQYF. The DNA for the CDR3 is TGTGCCAGCAGCTTGGCCCGGGATGGGGAGACCCAGTACTTC.

The DNA of the CDR3 is TGTGCCAGCAGCTTGGGTCGAGGGGGCTATGGCTACACCTTC. This gives the protein CASSLGRGGYGYTF. J is TRBJ1-2 and V is TRBV5-6; TRBD1 is a possible D gene (6 bases). In germline, CDR1 is SGHDT, CDR2 YYEEEE. The CDR3 is made up of 14 amino acids. The V end was cut by 0 bases, the J end by 4 bases, with 10 bases between. Full variable domain (missing parts from reference TRBV5-6 and TRBJ1-2): DAGVTQSPTHLIKTRGQQVTLRCSPKSGHDTVSWYQQALGQGPQFIFQYYEEEERQRGNFPDRFSGHQFPNYSSELNVNALLLGDSALYLCASSLGRGGYGYTFGSGTRLTVV.

This clone was detected once. The chain recombines TRBV19 with TRBJ2-7, with 7 bases fitting TRBD1. Germline CDR1 and CDR2: LNHDA and SQIVND (reference sequence). CDR3 length: 17 residues. The V and J ends lost 5 bases and 1 base, in that order; junction bases with no gene match: 14. CDR3 sequence: CASSEGASIPLSYEQYF. The CDR3 DNA is TGTGCCAGTAGTGAGGGGGCGAGTATTCCTCTGTCCTACGAGCAGTACTTC.

This chain uses TRBV6-5 with TRBJ1-6, with 9 bases matching TRBD1. The J segment lost 9 bases and the V segment lost 5 bases, leaving 2 bases of the junction unmatched. The CDR3 loop spans 13 amino acids. Germline V gene lookup returns CDR1 MNHEY and CDR2 SVGAGI. This chain's CDR3 is CASSPTGGSPLHF. CDR3 nucleotide sequence: TGTGCCAGCAGTCCGACAGGGGGTTCACCCCTCCACTTT.

The chain recombines TRBV6-6 with TRBJ2-5; TRBD1 agrees at 9 bases. The V gene end was trimmed by 2 bases and the J gene end by 6 bases; junction bases not matched to a gene: 4. CDR3 length: 14 residues. Germline V gives CDR1 MNHNY, CDR2 SVGAGI (reference sequence). The CDR3 spells CASSYTDRGKTQYF. The CDR3 DNA is TGTGCCAGCAGTTACACGGACAGGGGAAAGACCCAGTACTTC.

V is TRBV28 and J is TRBJ1-1; no definite D call. The CDR3 is 11 residues long. Trimming removed 8 bases at V and 1 base at J, with 5 bases between. Germline CDR1 reads MDHEN; CDR2 reads SYDVKM. Written as DNA, the CDR3 is TGTGCCAGCGTCGGGAACACTGAAGCTTTCTTT. This encodes CASVGNTEAFF.

The genes are TRBV7-9 and TRBJ1-1; 8 bases line up with TRBD1. Germline CDR1 is SEHNR and CDR2 is FQNEAQ (reference sequence). This CDR3 is built from 16 residues. V was clipped by 6 bases and J by 7 bases; unmatched bases: 16. CDR3 DNA sequence: TGTGCCAGCAGACCTACCTCCGACAGGGGCCGACTTGAAGCTTTCTTT. Translation gives CASRPTSDRGRLEAFF.

The V gene is TRBV28, the J gene TRBJ1-6; tentative D call: TRBD1 (6 bases). CDR3 length: 16 amino acids. V was pared by 6 bases and J by 6 bases, with 18 bases between. Germline V CDR1 and CDR2: MDHEN, SYDVKM. This CDR3 reads CASSLPEGHPNSPLHF. In nucleotides, the CDR3 is TGTGCCAGCAGCCTTCCCGAGGGACACCCTAATTCACCCCTCCACTTT.

This clone turned up a few times. V is TRBV2 and J is TRBJ1-4, with D hard to call. Trimming pared 4 bases from V and 8 bases from J, leaving 2 bases between. The CDR3 runs to 10 residues. Germline CDR1 is SNHLY and CDR2 is FYNNEI. In DNA form, the CDR3 reads TGTGCCAGCAGTGCAGAAAAACTGTTTTTT. This sequence encodes CASSAEKLFF.